This T cell receptor beta chain emerged from a study of T cells in Graves' hyperthyroidism and ophthalmopathy. Many counts were recorded for this clonotype. Template material for amplifying TCR beta CDR3 regions consisted of RNA transcripts. TCR CDR3 regions were first amplified by RT-PCR with HTBI primers. Using its own MiXCR run on the multiplex PCR reads, TCRdb lists one record per CDR3 protein. The table records hundreds of thousands of distinct CDR3 sequences, 20% of them present only once. The CDR3 has 17 amino acids. Germline V gene lookup returns CDR1 SGHDT and CDR2 YYEEEE. V lost 4 bases and J lost 7; bases outside the gene matches: 20.

The sequence was collected from a man aged 40-55 years with Graves' ophthalmopathy. The sample comprised blood. The V call is TRBV5-6, the J call TRBJ2-7, with 7 bases fitting TRBD2. For the CDR3, the DNA is TGTGCCAGCAGCCCCCCTTTGGGCGGGAGCAGAGCTGGGGAGCAGTACTTC. Translation gives CASSPPLGGSRAGEQYF. Full variable domain (rest looked up from reference TRBV5-6 and TRBJ2-7): DAGVTQSPTHLIKTRGQQVTLRCSPKSGHDTVSWYQQALGQGPQFIFQYYEEEERQRGNFPDRFSGHQFPNYSSELNVNALLLGDSALYLCASSPPLGGSRAGEQYFGPGTRLTVT.